The rows below give T cell receptor beta chains drawn from one sample of a study of early T cells in non-severe SARS-CoV-2 infection. TCRdb reprocessed the 5' RACE reads with MiXCR, giving one entry per CDR3 protein. Here the sample spans about 61,000 distinct CDR3 sequences, 9.5% to 14% being singletons. The specimen was whole blood. The receptor source for this set is an adult who was a healthcare worker with PCR-confirmed SARS-CoV-2 infection or an uninfected control (not recorded which). Both conserved end residues are part of each CDR3. Fields, in order: J gene, clone size, V gene, D gene, CDR3 protein, CDR3 DNA. A D gene is named only where the DNA matches it firmly. Only part of the rows carry a size: once, few, many, or a class if the clone is expanded.

TRBJ1-1,-,TRBV30,-,CAWSVIRNTEAFF,TGTGCCTGGAGTGTAATACGGAACACTGAAGCTTTCTTT
TRBJ2-3,many,TRBV5-1,-,CASSYRDTDTQYF,TGCGCCAGCAGCTACCGGGACACAGATACGCAGTATTTT
TRBJ2-7,-,TRBV27,-,CASSSSGLGYEQYF,TGTGCCAGCAGTTCATCGGGCCTCGGGTACGAGCAGTACTTC
TRBJ2-5,-,TRBV7-8,-,CASSPRFQETQYF,TGTGCCAGCAGTCCCAGATTCCAAGAGACCCAGTACTTC
TRBJ2-2,many,TRBV7-6,TRBD2,CASSLSGLAGVTNTGELFF,TGTGCCAGCAGCTTATCCGGACTAGCGGGGGTGACGAACACCGGGGAGCTGTTTTTT
TRBJ2-4,-,TRBV4-1,-,CASSQDAPAEAKNIQYF,TGCGCCAGCAGCCAAGATGCCCCCGCTGAAGCCAAAAACATTCAGTACTTC
TRBJ2-5,-,TRBV12-3/TRBV12-4,-,CASSWGTTETQYF,TGTGCCAGTTCCTGGGGGACAACGGAGACCCAGTACTTC
TRBJ2-7,many,TRBV4-1,-,CASSQVLLGRYEQYF,TGCGCCAGCAGCCAAGTCTTGTTAGGTCGCTACGAGCAGTACTTC
TRBJ2-2,many,TRBV12-3/TRBV12-4,-,CASSLGGPELFF,TGTGCCAGCAGTTTAGGGGGACCGGAGCTGTTTTTT
TRBJ2-3,few,TRBV7-2,TRBD2,CASSLGTSGGDTQYF,TGTGCCAGCAGCTTAGGGACTAGCGGGGGGGATACGCAGTATTTT
TRBJ2-7,many,TRBV25-1,TRBD1,CASSSGQGSYEQYF,TGTGCCAGCAGTTCTGGACAGGGAAGCTACGAGCAGTACTTC
TRBJ2-1,-,TRBV2,-,CASSGRSSHEQFF,TGTGCCAGCAGTGGCCGGAGCAGCCATGAGCAGTTCTTC
TRBJ2-3,few,TRBV10-3,TRBD2,CAISDVASGVTDTQYF,TGTGCCATCAGTGACGTTGCTAGCGGGGTGACAGATACGCAGTATTTT
TRBJ2-7,many,TRBV4-1,-,CASSQGPSLSYEQYF,TGCGCCAGCAGCCAAGGCCCGAGCCTAAGCTACGAGCAGTACTTC
TRBJ1-5,many,TRBV20-1,TRBD1,CSASRGLSSNQPQHF,TGCAGTGCCTCCAGGGGGCTCAGTAGCAATCAGCCCCAGCATTTT
TRBJ2-2,many,TRBV10-3,-,CAIHGGADTGELFF,TGTGCCATCCATGGAGGAGCCGACACCGGGGAGCTGTTTTTT
TRBJ2-3,many,TRBV7-2,TRBD2,CASSFVAGSSTDTQYF,TGTGCCAGCAGCTTTGTAGCGGGTTCTAGCACAGATACGCAGTATTTT
TRBJ2-1,few,TRBV29-1,-,CSSRHFNEQFF,TGCAGCTCCCGTCACTTCAATGAGCAGTTCTTC
TRBJ2-1,many,TRBV5-1,TRBD1,CASSWTGSDEQFF,TGCGCCAGCAGCTGGACAGGGTCGGATGAGCAGTTCTTC
TRBJ2-7,-,TRBV2,TRBD1,CASREQGYEQYF,TGTGCCAGCAGGGAACAGGGGTACGAGCAGTACTTC
TRBJ1-4,-,TRBV30,-,CAWSGGEAEKLFF,TGTGCCTGGAGTGGGGGGGAGGCTGAAAAACTGTTTTTT
TRBJ1-2,many,TRBV11-2,TRBD1,CASSPISDRAYGYTF,TGTGCCAGCAGCCCGATTTCTGACAGGGCCTATGGCTACACCTTC
TRBJ2-7,-,TRBV9,-,CASSQGGRGSYEQYF,TGTGCCAGCAGCCAAGGCGGCAGGGGCTCCTACGAGCAGTACTTC
TRBJ1-5,-,TRBV18,-,CASSPISGLDQPQHF,TGTGCCAGCTCACCTATTTCAGGATTGGATCAGCCCCAGCATTTT
TRBJ1-6,-,TRBV28,-,CASSSSGGRGSPLHF,TGTGCCAGCAGTTCCTCCGGGGGGCGAGGGTCACCCCTCCACTTT
TRBJ2-3,many,TRBV11-2,-,CASSLEGLTDTQYF,TGTGCCAGCAGCTTAGAAGGGCTCACAGATACGCAGTATTTT
TRBJ2-7,many,TRBV12-3/TRBV12-4,TRBD1,CASSLTGPYEQYF,TGTGCCAGCAGTTTGACAGGGCCCTACGAGCAGTACTTC
TRBJ1-1,many,TRBV5-1,TRBD1,CASSPRGDRRNTEAFF,TGCGCCAGCAGCCCAAGGGGGGACAGGAGGAACACTGAAGCTTTCTTT
TRBJ1-1,many,TRBV5-1,-,CASSRRTRRNTEAFF,TGCGCCAGCAGCCGGAGGACACGCCGGAACACTGAAGCTTTCTTT
TRBJ1-2,-,TRBV13,-,CASSQTRALYGYTF,TGTGCCAGCAGCCAGACCAGGGCCCTCTATGGCTACACCTTC
TRBJ1-1,many,TRBV20-1,-,CSARHEGMNTEAFF,TGCAGTGCTAGACATGAGGGAATGAACACTGAAGCTTTCTTT
TRBJ1-5,few,TRBV12-3/TRBV12-4,TRBD1,CASSLALGGSYSNQPQHF,TGTGCCAGCAGTTTAGCGCTAGGGGGCAGCTATAGCAATCAGCCCCAGCATTTT
TRBJ2-1,-,TRBV5-5,TRBD1,CASSSGQGTRNEQFF,TGTGCCAGCAGCTCAGGACAGGGGACCCGCAATGAGCAGTTCTTC
TRBJ2-7,many,TRBV12-3/TRBV12-4,-,CASSSNQGYSYEQYF,TGTGCCAGCAGTTCCAACCAGGGGTATTCCTACGAGCAGTACTTC
TRBJ2-3,many,TRBV20-1,TRBD2,CSASSRTSGSRTDTQYF,TGCAGTGCTAGTTCCCGGACTAGCGGGTCCCGCACAGATACGCAGTATTTT
TRBJ2-7,many,TRBV7-7,-,CASSLNLWTADEQYF,TGTGCTAGCAGCTTAAATTTGTGGACAGCTGACGAGCAGTACTTC
TRBJ1-1,many,TRBV20-1,-,CSALKRGWTDTEAFF,TGCAGTGCCCTCAAGCGGGGATGGACCGACACTGAAGCTTTCTTT
TRBJ2-3,many,TRBV11-2,-,CASSLDPQAKYF,TGTGCCAGCAGCTTAGACCCCCAGGCGAAGTATTTT
TRBJ1-4,many,TRBV2,-,CASSNPGLSNEKLFF,TGTGCCAGCAGTAACCCGGGACTGTCTAATGAAAAACTGTTTTTT
TRBJ2-7,-,TRBV11-3,-,CASSMTGSYEQYF,TGTGCCAGCAGCATGACAGGTTCTTACGAGCAGTACTTC
TRBJ2-3,-,TRBV9,-,CASSVAGAGTDTQYF,TGTGCCAGCAGCGTAGCCGGGGCGGGCACAGATACGCAGTATTTT
TRBJ1-2,few,TRBV5-1,-,CASSLVAGNYGYTF,TGCGCCAGCAGCTTGGTAGCGGGAAACTATGGCTACACCTTC
TRBJ2-7,many,TRBV10-3,-,CAISMTDYEQYF,TGTGCCATCAGCATGACAGACTACGAGCAGTACTTC
TRBJ2-7,many,TRBV3-1,-,CASSQTEAYEQYF,TGTGCCAGCAGCCAGACAGAAGCCTACGAGCAGTACTTC
TRBJ1-6,many,TRBV11-3,-,CASSLALSTECMPLHF,TGTGCCAGCAGCTTAGCCCTATCCACGGAATGCATGCCCCTCCACTTT
TRBJ1-2,few,TRBV20-1,-,CSAKEASGLGYGYTF,TGCAGTGCTAAAGAGGCTTCGGGGTTGGGGTATGGCTACACCTTC
TRBJ2-7,few,TRBV6-1,-,CASSEAWDLYEQYF,TGTGCCAGCAGTGAAGCGTGGGATCTCTACGAGCAGTACTTC
TRBJ2-2,few,TRBV12-3/TRBV12-4,TRBD2,CASSRTSGDTGELFF,TGTGCCAGCAGTCGGACTAGCGGGGATACCGGGGAGCTGTTTTTT
TRBJ1-2,-,TRBV5-1,-,CASSLEANSYGYTF,TGCGCCAGCAGCCTGGAGGCGAACTCCTATGGCTACACCTTC
TRBJ1-5,many,TRBV6-5,TRBD1,CASSRQGGEGNQPQHF,TGTGCCAGCAGTCGACAGGGAGGTGAAGGCAATCAGCCCCAGCATTTT
TRBJ2-3,-,TRBV6-5,TRBD2,CASSYRFPASAGPLNTQYF,TGTGCCAGCAGTTACCGGTTCCCGGCGTCAGCGGGGCCCCTGAATACGCAGTATTTT
TRBJ2-4,many,TRBV10-2,-,CASSDGIQYF,TGCGCCAGCAGTGACGGCATTCAGTACTTC
TRBJ2-7,-,TRBV10-3,TRBD2,CAISLEPSGPLSEQYF,TGTGCCATCAGTTTAGAACCTAGCGGGCCACTCTCCGAGCAGTACTTC
TRBJ2-2,many,TRBV5-1,TRBD1,CASSLAGTGGTGELFF,TGCGCCAGCAGCTTGGCCGGGACAGGGGGCACCGGGGAGCTGTTTTTT
TRBJ2-1,-,TRBV5-4,-,CASNPEGGVYNEQFF,TGTGCCAGCAACCCGGAGGGGGGAGTTTACAATGAGCAGTTCTTC
TRBJ1-2,-,TRBV27,-,CASSVTGAYGYTF,TGTGCCAGCAGTGTGACAGGAGCCTATGGCTACACCTTC
TRBJ1-1,many,TRBV6-1,-,CASRTVMNTEAFF,TGTGCCAGTCGGACAGTTATGAACACTGAAGCTTTCTTT